This TCR beta chain was found in a study of shared clonotypes between healthy human individuals. V shed 1 base and J shed 0 bases, with 10 bases lying between them. Looked up from germline, CDR1 is MDHEN and CDR2 is SYDVKM. The CDR3 extends over 16 amino acids. Data came from immunoSEQ multiplex PCR; TCRdb stores just in-frame clones and leaves some out. The data show hundreds of thousands of clones, with roughly 70% seen just once and less than 2% held by the top ten. This clone was seen once. This sequence was found in a woman between 25 and 40 years old in good health. The chain employs TRBV28 and TRBJ2-1, with no clear D. The specimen sequenced was memory CD4+ T cells sorted from blood. As for subset: CD45RA-negative fraction. Here the CDR3 reads CASSLSSYSSYNEQFF. Here the CDR3 DNA reads TGTGCCAGCAGTTTATCCTCTTATAGCTCCTACAATGAGCAGTTCTTC.